The 2 T cell receptor beta chains in this list originate from one sample, sequenced in a study of blood T cell repertoires in COVID-19. Some clones are missing from TCRdb's copy, which holds only in-frame ones; the method was immunoSEQ multiplex PCR. The repertoire consists of 200,000 to 250,000 clones, with 88% occurring once and the leading ten covering approximately 14%. The sample taken for sequencing was PBMCs or T cells enriched from blood (not recorded which). All receptors derive from a woman between 45 and 65 years old with acute COVID-19.

The V and J genes are TRBV18 and TRBJ2-7, with D uncertain. CDR1 and CDR2 (germline): KGHSH, LQKENI. V lost 3 bases, J lost 0 bases, and 12 bases lay in between. The CDR3 extends over 15 amino acids. The CDR3 DNA follows: TGTGCCAGCTCACCCCTAGACGGAAGCTCCTACGAGCAGTACTTC. Translated: CASSPLDGSSYEQYF.

CDR3 nucleotide sequence: TGTGCCAGCTCATTTAGTTGGAACACTGAAGCTTTCTTT. Its protein is CASSFSWNTEAFF. The rearrangement links TRBV18 to TRBJ1-1; D is undetermined. Germline V gives CDR1 KGHSH, CDR2 LQKENI. The germline V and J ends were trimmed by 5 bases and 1 base, with 8 bases remaining between them. This CDR3 region has 13 residues. Complete variable domain (other parts from reference TRBV18 and TRBJ1-1): NAGVMQNPRHLVRRRGQEARLRCSPMKGHSHVYWYRQLPEEGLKFMVYLQKENIIDESGMPKERFSAEFPKEGPSILRIQQVVRGDSAAYFCASSFSWNTEAFFGQGTRLTVV.